This T cell receptor beta chain was observed in a study of CD8+ T cells in alopecia areata. Regarding treatment: oral pan-JAK inhibitor, 5-10 mg twice daily. Study findings and constraints: Greater clonality was observed in lesional scalp samples, especially alopecia totalis/universalis, versus normal scalp. Many expanded lesional clones persisted in scalp and blood during tofacitinib treatment.

From germline, CDR1 is SGHDT and CDR2 YYEEEE. V gave up 5 bases and J gave up 4 bases; unmatched junction bases: 4. This CDR3 is 13 amino acids long. This clone was seen a handful of times. Its antigen is unidentified. cDNA reverse transcribed from extracted RNA served as the sequencing template. The repertoire was sequenced with immunoSEQ multiplex PCR; TCRdb's copy has only in-frame clones and lacks some. The repertoire has some 130,000 clones, roughly 54% of them found once; the top ten carry around a sixth. The TCR originated in a human donor with alopecia areata. This sample comprised CD8+ T cells sorted from blood, obtained at week 4, from a patient treated with tofacitinib. The rearrangement joins TRBV5-6 to TRBJ2-3; 7 bases line up with TRBD2. This CDR3 is CASSPTSADTQYF. The DNA for the CDR3 is TGTGCCAGCAGTCCCACTAGCGCAGATACGCAGTATTTT.